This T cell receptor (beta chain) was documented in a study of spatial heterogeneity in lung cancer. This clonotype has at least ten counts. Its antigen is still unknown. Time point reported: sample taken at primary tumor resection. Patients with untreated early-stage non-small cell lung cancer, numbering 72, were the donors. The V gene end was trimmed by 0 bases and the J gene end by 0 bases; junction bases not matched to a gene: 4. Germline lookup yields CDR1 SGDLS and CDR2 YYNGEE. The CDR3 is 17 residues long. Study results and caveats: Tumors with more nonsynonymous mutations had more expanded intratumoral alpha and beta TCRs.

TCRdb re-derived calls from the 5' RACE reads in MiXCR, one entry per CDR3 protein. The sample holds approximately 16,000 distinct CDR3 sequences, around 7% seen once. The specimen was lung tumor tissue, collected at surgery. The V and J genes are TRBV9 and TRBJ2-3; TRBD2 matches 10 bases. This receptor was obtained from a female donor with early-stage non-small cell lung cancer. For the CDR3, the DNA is TGTGCCAGCAGCGTAGGTCTAGCGGGGGCTAGCACAGATACGCAGTATTTT. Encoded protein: CASSVGLAGASTDTQYF.